These 17 T cell receptor beta chains were sequenced from one sample in a study of blood T cell repertoires in COVID-19. TCRdb keeps only in-frame clones here, not all; method: immunoSEQ multiplex PCR. Here the sample spans just over 40,000 clones, about 80% being singletons. The specimen was peripheral blood. These receptors all stem from a woman between 55 and 75 years old with acute or convalescent COVID-19.

The chain couples TRBV5-1 to TRBJ2-7; 10 bases align to TRBD1. Losses at the gene ends were 4 bases for V and 8 bases for J; bases not matched to a gene: 12. Germline V CDR1 and CDR2: SGHRS, YFSETQ. The CDR3 contains 15 residues. CDR3: CASSLANPGQGKQYF. The CDR3 region has the DNA TGCGCCAGCAGCCTTGCCAATCCGGGACAGGGGAAGCAGTACTTC. Full variable domain (remainder filled in from reference TRBV5-1 and TRBJ2-7): KAGVTQTPRYLIKTRGQQVTLSCSPISGHRSVSWYQQTPGQGLQFLFEYFSETQRNKGNFPGRFSGRQFSNSRSEMNVSTLELGDSALYLCASSLANPGQGKQYFGPGTRLTVT.

This chain joins TRBV6-5 and TRBJ1-5; the match to TRBD1 covers 7 bases. The CDR3 totals 14 residues. With V trimmed by 6 bases and J by 7 bases, 9 bases remained unmatched. Per the germline V gene, CDR1 is MNHEY and CDR2 is SVGAGI. CDR3 protein: CASSKQGLGQPQHF. The CDR3 DNA sequence: TGTGCCAGCAGCAAACAGGGGTTGGGGCAGCCCCAGCATTTT.

The chain links TRBV19 to TRBJ2-7, with a possible D match to TRBD1 (5 bases). The germline CDR1 and CDR2 sequences are LNHDA and SQIVND (reference sequence). This CDR3 has 13 amino acids. Trimming cost V 3 bases and J 3 bases, with 9 bases left between them. CDR3 sequence reads: CASSIERGYEQYF. The CDR3 bases are TGTGCCAGTAGTATCGAAAGGGGCTACGAGCAGTACTTC.

The rearrangement links TRBV6-1 to TRBJ2-3; 10 bases match TRBD2. In germline, CDR1 is MNHNS, CDR2 SASEGT. The CDR3 covers 17 residues. The junction had 8 bases not matched to a gene; V was cut back by 3 bases and J by 2 bases. For the CDR3, the DNA is TGTGCCAGCAGTGATCCTAGCGGGGGCCACTCCACAGATACGCAGTATTTT. Residues: CASSDPSGGHSTDTQYF.

This clone was seen only once. The chain is built from TRBV29-1 and TRBJ1-2; 10 nucleotides match TRBD1. This CDR3 has 13 amino acids. After removal of 7 bases from V and 4 bases from J, the junction contained 6 bases not matched to a gene. CDR1 and CDR2 from the germline V gene are SQVTM and ANQGSEA. The CDR3 sequence is CSARQGASYGYTF. The CDR3 DNA reads as TGCAGCGCGAGACAGGGGGCGAGCTATGGCTACACCTTC.

The rearrangement joins TRBV3-1 (or the pseudogene TRBV3-2) to TRBJ2-7, with TRBD1 matching over 7 bases. Per the germline V gene, CDR1 is LGHDT and CDR2 is YNNKEL (reference sequence). Trimming cost V 4 bases and J 3 bases; bases outside gene matches: 0. This CDR3 has 12 residues. The CDR3 DNA reads TGTGCCAGCAGCCGGACAGGCTACGAGCAGTACTTC. Its protein product is CASSRTGYEQYF.

CDR3 amino acids: CASTLQVNTEAFF. For the CDR3, the DNA is TGTGCCAGCACCCTCCAGGTGAACACTGAAGCTTTCTTT. The rearrangement joins TRBV12-3 or TRBV12-4 to TRBJ1-1; the D is unclear. CDR3 length equals 13 residues. V was pared by 7 bases and J by 0 bases, with 9 bases between.

There are a few counts of this clone. V usage is TRBV19 and J usage is TRBJ2-3, with D possibly being TRBD2 (6 bases). CDR3 length equals 15 residues. Looked up from germline, CDR1 is LNHDA and CDR2 is SQIVND (reference sequence). Trimming left V 3 bases short and J 2 bases short, with 12 bases between. CDR3 in amino acids: CASSMETGVTDTQYF. The CDR3 nucleotides read TGTGCCAGTAGTATGGAGACGGGAGTCACAGATACGCAGTATTTT. The full variable domain, with the rest looked up from reference TRBV19 and TRBJ2-3, is DGGITQSPKYLFRKEGQNVTLSCEQNLNHDAMYWYRQDPGQGLRLIYYSQIVNDFQKGDIAEGYSVSREKKESFPLTVTSAQKNPTAFYLCASSMETGVTDTQYFGPGTRLTVL.

CDR3 residues: CASSEGIVGRARTEAFF. The CDR3, as DNA: TGTGCCAGCAGTGAAGGGATCGTAGGCAGGGCTCGAACTGAAGCTTTCTTT. This sequence joins TRBV2 and TRBJ1-1; perhaps TRBD1 as D (5 bases). There are 17 residues in the CDR3. Looked up from germline, CDR1 is SNHLY and CDR2 is FYNNEI. V was pared by 1 base and J by 5 bases, with 20 bases between.

The rearrangement joins TRBV27 to TRBJ2-3; 8 nucleotides match TRBD2. J lost 2 bases, V lost 0 bases, and 7 bases had no gene match. The CDR3 extends over 17 amino acids. CDR1 is MNHEY and CDR2 is SMNVEV in the germline V gene (reference sequence). In DNA, the CDR3 is TGTGCCAGCAGTTTATCGAAACTAGCGGTACTCACAGATACGCAGTATTTT. This translates into CASSLSKLAVLTDTQYF.

V gene TRBV6-5 combines with J gene TRBJ1-1, with 9 bases lining up with TRBD1. Germline assignment: CDR1 MNHEY and CDR2 SVGAGI. The CDR3 is 16 residues long. The V and J ends lost 0 bases and 3 bases, in that order; junction bases with no gene match: 5. Written as DNA, the CDR3 is TGTGCCAGCAGTTACTCGACAGGGGGTACGGACACTGAAGCTTTCTTT. It codes for CASSYSTGGTDTEAFF.

The chain is built from TRBV29-1 and TRBJ1-5, with D possibly being TRBD1 (5 bases). Trimming took 7 bases from V and 1 from J, leaving 11 bases between them. There are 13 residues in the CDR3. Germline-derived CDR1 and CDR2 are SQVTM and ANQGSEA. CDR3 residues: CSAGEGSNQPQHF. The CDR3 DNA reads as TGCAGCGCGGGGGAGGGAAGCAATCAGCCCCAGCATTTT.

This rearrangement joins TRBV7-3 to TRBJ1-3, with D unresolved. CDR3 length equals 15 residues. Deletions cut 5 bases from V and 0 bases from J, with 11 bases between. In germline, CDR1 is SGHTA, CDR2 FQGTGA. This CDR3 reads CASSATALSGNTIYF. The CDR3 DNA sequence: TGTGCCAGCAGCGCCACAGCCCTCTCTGGAAACACCATATATTTT. Looking up the rest from reference TRBV7-3 and TRBJ1-3 gives the full variable domain: GAGVSQTPSNKVTEKGKYVELRCDPISGHTALYWYRQSLGQGPEFLIYFQGTGAADDSGLPNDRFFAVRPEGSVSTLKIQRTERGDSAVYLCASSATALSGNTIYFGEGSWLTVV.

This rearrangement joins TRBV7-3 to TRBJ2-3; no clear D. Germline CDR1 and CDR2: SGHTA and FQGTGA. V was trimmed by 5 bases and J by 4 bases, leaving 7 bases between them. The CDR3 runs to 12 residues. The CDR3, as DNA: TGTGCCAGCAGCGACGGAGCAGATACGCAGTATTTT. Its translation: CASSDGADTQYF. Full variable domain (rest looked up from reference TRBV7-3 and TRBJ2-3): GAGVSQTPSNKVTEKGKYVELRCDPISGHTALYWYRQSLGQGPEFLIYFQGTGAADDSGLPNDRFFAVRPEGSVSTLKIQRTERGDSAVYLCASSDGADTQYFGPGTRLTVL.

The chain is built from TRBV19 and TRBJ1-2, with TRBD1 matching 11 bases. Germline loops: CDR1 LNHDA, CDR2 SQIVND (reference sequence). With 6 bases clipped from V and 8 bases from J, the junction kept 14 bases outside the gene matches. The CDR3 runs to 16 residues. CDR3 residues: CASRQGGGQGARGYTF. The CDR3 DNA sequence: TGTGCCAGTAGGCAAGGAGGCGGACAGGGGGCTCGGGGCTACACCTTC.

V gene TRBV29-1 combines with J gene TRBJ2-7; 8 nucleotides agree with TRBD1. This CDR3 is built from 14 residues. CDR1 and CDR2 (germline): SQVTM, ANQGSEA. V trimming: 6 bases; J trimming: 1 base; junction bases outside the gene matches: 8. CDR3 sequence reads: CSVEPGQGSYEQYF. The CDR3 DNA is TGCAGCGTAGAGCCTGGACAGGGTTCCTACGAGCAGTACTTC.

This clone was picked up one time. The chain links TRBV5-6 to TRBJ1-2; weak D call: TRBD1 (5 bases). The length of the CDR3 is 15 residues. Germline-derived CDR1 and CDR2 are SGHDT and YYEEEE. V lost 1 base and J lost 2, with 12 bases in between. In nucleotides, the CDR3 is TGTGCCAGCAGCTTGCGGGGGGAGGTGAACTATGGCTACACCTTC. Protein product: CASSLRGEVNYGYTF.